The text below deals with one T cell receptor beta chain. It lacks a known antigen. Base qualities are not provided; no much larger clone lies one nucleotide away. This entry comes from a study of PD-L1 blockade in urothelial cancer (dated by TCRdb to about 2017). Background on the whole study: Every patient began therapy in the mid-2010s and was given atezolizumab 1,200 mg intravenously every 3 weeks. Twenty-five of 29 patients were identified as males with urothelial cancer of bladder origin, and a prior smoking history was reported by 18 of 29 patients. Patients had an ECOG performance status of 0 or 1 and had received between 0 and 3 prior chemotherapy regimens. Blood samples were analyzed at two time points: 3 weeks after treatment start (second dose) and 6 weeks after treatment start. Blood samples yielded a median of roughly 140,000 T cells and approximately 83,000 unique TCRs, with median clonality around 0.084. The study was an exploratory multi-omic analysis of somatic, immune and clinical correlates of response to PD-L1 blockade with atezolizumab in urothelial cancer. TCR sequencing covered pretreatment tumor samples and matched, serially collected peripheral blood taken before and after atezolizumab treatment. Durable clinical benefit was defined as a progression-free survival longer than 6 months, and TCR features were additionally tested against progression-free survival and overall survival. In the same patients, whole exome sequencing and RNA sequencing of pretreatment tumors were performed in addition to TCR sequencing. Fewer than ten patients achieved durable clinical benefit and about 22 did not. Pretreatment blood TCR-seq was available for about 30 patients, at least one posttreatment blood collection was obtained for about 24 patients, and tumor TCR-seq was available for about 24 patients.

The paper's findings and limits, for the study overall: A pretreatment peripheral blood TCR clonality below the median was linked to improved progression-free and overall survival. Because of the small sample size (n ≈ 29) and the many exploratory analyses performed, the results are intended to be regarded as hypothesis-generating. Patients with durable benefit showed greater expansion of tumor-associated TCR clones in peripheral blood 3 weeks after starting treatment (n of about 20, p = 0.022).

The label giving this sample's time point can be read as: pretreatment peripheral blood. A total of 25 to 35 patients with locally advanced or metastatic urothelial carcinoma, treated at Memorial Sloan Kettering on a trial protocol, made up the cohort. Peripheral blood mononuclear cells were collected pretreatment and during treatment, with between 1 and 8 total time points obtained per patient. The Qiagen DNeasy Blood extraction kit was used to purify genomic DNA from total PBMCs and tumor samples. PBMCs were collected pretreatment and during treatment, and were isolated and stored as previously described. To estimate absolute template abundance from read counts, synthetic TCR analog templates were spiked into each PCR. The immunoSEQ assay was used to amplify TCRbeta CDR3 regions from genomic DNA with bias-controlled V and J gene primers. Rearranged TCRbeta segments were sequenced at approximately 20X coverage. The study's own analysis went as follows. Sequencing errors were corrected by clustering and CDR3s were annotated against IMGT to assign V, D and J genes. Only productive TCRbeta rearrangements were used in downstream analyses, excluding out-of-frame or stop-codon sequences. To compute clonality, Shannon entropy was normalized by the log of the number of unique productive sequences and then subtracted from one. Fisher's exact test with Benjamini-Hochberg correction, using a cutoff of adjusted p below 0.01, was how clones that differed between time points or between blood and tumor were identified. TCRdb obtained this table from immuneACCESS and retained in-frame rearrangements with V and J assigned. These tables miss some clones; where compared with another copy, unresolved V genes account for less than half of the shortfall, and the remainder is unexplained. V and J calls and clone size are those listed in that table; D and trimming were worked out from the DNA. The sample table contains 38,000 or so clones; only one count was recorded for roughly 80% of them. The ten top clones hold roughly 15% of the sample.

The receptor comes from a man aged 80 or over with urothelial cancer. The sample in question was PBMCs, obtained around atezolizumab (anti-PD-L1) treatment.

The DNA reads TGTGCCTCATGCCGGGGGGGGATTCAGCCCCAGCATTTT. Its protein reads: CASCRGGIQPQHF. The rearranged chain carries TRBV6-1 and TRBJ1-5, and possibly TRBD1, on 5 matching bases. Its CDR3 holds 13 amino acids, cysteine through phenylalanine. The kept DNA is CDR3 alone, 39 bases in frame from the first base. The germline V gene specifies MNHNS as CDR1 and SASEGT as CDR2. V is pared back by 11 bases and J by 6 bases, with 17 bases lying between the germline termini.